The source of this T cell receptor beta chain is a study of CD8 T cells in Susac syndrome. As judged by recently defined diagnostic criteria, patients with Susac syndrome had definite or probable disease. There are 12 residues in the CDR3. In germline, CDR1 is MDHEN, CDR2 SYDVKM. The V gene lost 5 bases and the J gene lost 6 bases, with 11 bases spanning the gap. RNA in amounts of about 0.5 to 1 ug was reverse transcribed with random hexamers. Using its own MiXCR run on the immunoSEQ multiplex PCR reads, TCRdb lists one record per CDR3 protein. Of some 150,000 distinct CDR3 sequences in the sample, 85% to 95% are singletons; the top ten hold about 0.14%.

This receptor was taken from a human donor with Susac syndrome. The sequencing input was CD4+ T cells from PBMCs. The chain joins TRBV28 to TRBJ2-7, with D possibly matching TRBD2 (6 bases). In DNA form, the CDR3 reads TGTGCCAGCAGTACAAGACTAGGCGAGCAGTACTTC. Protein product: CASSTRLGEQYF.